The 13 T cell receptor beta chains given below trace back to one sample, sequenced in a study of blood T cells in healthy people across ages. Sample-barcoded 5' priming and a J-beta primer mix drove a second PCR of roughly 6 to 12 cycles. TCRdb passed the 5' RACE reads through MiXCR, listing each CDR3 protein once. The sample lists some 850,000 distinct CDR3 sequences; 20% to 30% were seen once. These data were likewise used in another study, on T cells of mothers and their children.

Material for sequencing was blood. These receptor sequences come from a boy younger than 18 in good health.

The chain is built from TRBV12-3 or TRBV12-4 and TRBJ2-1; tentatively, D is TRBD2 (5 bases). V was cut by 1 base and J by 9 bases, with 13 bases left in between. There are 14 residues in the CDR3. The CDR3 loop reads CASSLGALEVEQFF. CDR3 sequence (DNA): TGTGCCAGCAGTTTAGGAGCCTTGGAGGTTGAGCAGTTCTTC.

This chain uses TRBV6-1 with TRBJ1-2; tentatively, D is TRBD1 (6 bases). The CDR3 totals 15 residues. The V and J ends lost 3 bases and 5 bases respectively, with 16 bases between them. Per the germline V gene, CDR1 is MNHNS and CDR2 is SASEGT. The CDR3 loop reads CASSDAGQPRYGYTF. CDR3 DNA sequence: TGTGCCAGCAGTGACGCTGGACAGCCCAGATATGGCTACACCTTC.

This clonotype was seen more than once but under ten times. J is TRBJ1-6 and V is TRBV7-2, with no clear D. This CDR3 comprises 15 residues. V lost 0 bases, J lost 9 bases, and 12 bases lay in between. Germline values: CDR1 SGHTA, CDR2 FQGNSA. This chain's CDR3 is CASSLAVGSISPLHF. For the CDR3, the DNA is TGTGCCAGCAGCTTAGCGGTCGGGTCTATTTCACCCCTCCACTTT.

The chain employs TRBV15 and TRBJ2-1; 8 bases are shared with TRBD2. In germline, CDR1 is LNHNV, CDR2 YYDKDF (reference sequence). V trimming: 9 bases; J trimming: 4 bases; junction bases outside the gene matches: 5. This CDR3 is built from 13 residues. Here the CDR3 DNA reads TGTGCCACTCGCGGGGGGCCTTACAATGAGCAGTTCTTC. This translates into CATRGGPYNEQFF.

This clonotype was seen more than once but under ten times. The J gene is TRBJ1-5, the V gene TRBV2, with D tentatively TRBD1 (5 bases). V was cut by 0 bases and J by 0 bases, with 9 bases left in between. The CDR3 extends over 16 amino acids. CDR1 is SNHLY, CDR2 FYNNEI, per germline. CDR3: CASSEAAGYSNQPQHF. The DNA for the CDR3 is TGTGCCAGCAGTGAAGCGGCAGGGTATAGCAATCAGCCCCAGCATTTT.

This chain uses TRBV5-1 with TRBJ2-1; 13 positions agree with TRBD2. Losses at the gene ends were 4 bases for V and 10 bases for J; bases not matched to a gene: 8. CDR1 is SGHRS and CDR2 is YFSETQ in the germline V gene. This CDR3 region has 15 residues. As DNA, the CDR3 is TGCGCCAGCAGCCCCGGGACTAGCGGGGCCAGGGAGCAGTTCTTC. Translating gives CASSPGTSGAREQFF. The full variable domain, its missing parts supplied by reference TRBV5-1 and TRBJ2-1, is KAGVTQTPRYLIKTRGQQVTLSCSPISGHRSVSWYQQTPGQGLQFLFEYFSETQRNKGNFPGRFSGRQFSNSRSEMNVSTLELGDSALYLCASSPGTSGAREQFFGPGTRLTVL.

The chain recombines TRBV20-1 with TRBJ1-1; no firm D call. Germline V gives CDR1 DFQATT, CDR2 SNEGSKA (reference sequence). This CDR3 contains 13 residues. Trimming removed 3 bases from V and 0 bases from J, with 8 bases in between. The CDR3 nucleotides are TGCAGTGCTAGTTCTCAGGTGAACACTGAAGCTTTCTTT. It translates to CSASSQVNTEAFF.

This sequence joins TRBV29-1 and TRBJ1-1, with D unclear. Looked up from germline, CDR1 is SQVTM and CDR2 is ANQGSEA. The CDR3 spans 11 residues. The chain's CDR3 is CGADRGTEAFF. The CDR3 bases are TGCGGCGCCGACCGGGGCACTGAAGCTTTCTTT.

The J gene is TRBJ2-1, the V gene TRBV20-1; TRBD2 matches 11 bases. The end of the DNA is better explained by TRBJ2-7, so the J call may be wrong. The V gene's germline CDR1 is DFQATT and CDR2 SNEGSKA (reference sequence). The CDR3 covers 14 residues. The DNA for the CDR3 is TGCAGTGCTAGAATAGCGGGGGGGCCGTACGAGCAGTACTTC. It translates to CSARIAGGPYEQYF.

This clonotype appeared a few times. The chain recombines TRBV29-1 with TRBJ2-7; no clear D. Trimming shortened V by 4 bases and J by 2 bases, and 9 bases separated the two germline ends. CDR1 and CDR2 from the germline V gene are SQVTM and ANQGSEA. The CDR3 totals 12 residues. The CDR3 reads CSVVVAAYEQYF. The CDR3 DNA is TGCAGCGTTGTAGTGGCAGCCTACGAGCAGTACTTC.

This clonotype was observed a handful of times. The rearrangement links TRBV4-1 to TRBJ2-5; 7 bases fit TRBD1. J was trimmed by 3 bases and V by 1 base; bases with no gene match: 2. The CDR3 loop spans 14 amino acids. Germline CDR1 MGHRA, CDR2 YSYEKL. CDR3 nucleotides: TGCGCCAGCAGCCAAGCTGACAGGGAAGAGACCCAGTACTTC. Translated, it gives CASSQADREETQYF.

This chain uses TRBV20-1 with TRBJ2-5; D not certain. The CDR3 loop spans 12 amino acids. CDR1 is DFQATT, CDR2 SNEGSKA, per germline (reference sequence). V was clipped by 1 base and J by 2 bases, with 5 bases between them. The CDR3 nucleotides are TGCAGTGCTAGAGCGTATCAAGAGACCCAGTACTTC. Translation: CSARAYQETQYF.

This clonotype has a count of ten or more. The genes are TRBV4-1 and TRBJ2-5; the D is unclear. The ends were cut back, 1 base at V and 3 bases at J, with 9 bases in the middle. This CDR3 contains 14 residues. Germline values: CDR1 MGHRA, CDR2 YSYEKL. The CDR3 region has the DNA TGCGCCAGCAGCCAAGGTCCAGTCGAAGAGACCCAGTACTTC. Translating it yields CASSQGPVEETQYF.